This TCR beta chain was sequenced in a study of T cell responses to AZD1222 COVID-19 vaccine. Study-wide findings and caveats: Most donors were white British and more were female, and clonal diversity was possibly underestimated. Among AZD1222 vaccinees, only six were seropositive at baseline.

Researchers grouped second doses given at about 4 or about 12 weeks into one pool. With regard to this clone: Its antigen is not identified.

This CDR3 contains 11 residues. Germline V CDR1 and CDR2: GTSNPN, SVGIG (reference sequence). V was cut by 2 bases and J by 4 bases, with 5 bases left in between. Sequencing used immunoSEQ multiplex PCR; TCRdb keeps in-frame clones, though not all of them. The data contain 150,000 or so clones, around 91% of them singletons. This TCR was recovered from an adult who received the AZD1222 COVID-19 vaccine. This specimen consisted of peripheral blood, obtained 28 days after the second AZD1222 dose. The chain joins TRBV30 to TRBJ1-2; no firm D call. The CDR3 DNA follows: TGTGCCTGGAGTACTGGCTATGGCTACACCTTC. This translates into CAWSTGYGYTF.